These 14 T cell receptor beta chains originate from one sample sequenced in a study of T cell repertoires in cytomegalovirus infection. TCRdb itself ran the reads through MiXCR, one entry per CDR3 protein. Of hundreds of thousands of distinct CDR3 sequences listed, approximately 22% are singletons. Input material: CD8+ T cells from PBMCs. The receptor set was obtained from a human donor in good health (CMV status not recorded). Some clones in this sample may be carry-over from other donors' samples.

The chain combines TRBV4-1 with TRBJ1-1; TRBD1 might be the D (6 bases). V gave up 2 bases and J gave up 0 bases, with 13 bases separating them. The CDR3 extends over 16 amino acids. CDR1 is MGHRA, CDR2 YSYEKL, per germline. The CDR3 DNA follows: TGCGCCAGCAGCCAACGGGGGCCAGACATGAACACTGAAGCTTTCTTT. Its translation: CASSQRGPDMNTEAFF.

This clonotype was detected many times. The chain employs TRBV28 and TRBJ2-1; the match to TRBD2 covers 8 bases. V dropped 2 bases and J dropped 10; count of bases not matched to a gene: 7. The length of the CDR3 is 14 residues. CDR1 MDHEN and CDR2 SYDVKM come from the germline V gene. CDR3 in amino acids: CASSLAGLADEQFF. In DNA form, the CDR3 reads TGTGCCAGCAGTTTAGCAGGACTAGCCGACGAGCAGTTCTTC.

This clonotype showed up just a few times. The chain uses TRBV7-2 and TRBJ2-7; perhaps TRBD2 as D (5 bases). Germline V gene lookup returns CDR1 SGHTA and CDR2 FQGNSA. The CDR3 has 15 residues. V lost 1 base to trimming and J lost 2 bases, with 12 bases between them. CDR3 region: CASSLVRAGAYEQYF. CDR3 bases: TGTGCCAGCAGCTTAGTGCGGGCGGGTGCCTACGAGCAGTACTTC.

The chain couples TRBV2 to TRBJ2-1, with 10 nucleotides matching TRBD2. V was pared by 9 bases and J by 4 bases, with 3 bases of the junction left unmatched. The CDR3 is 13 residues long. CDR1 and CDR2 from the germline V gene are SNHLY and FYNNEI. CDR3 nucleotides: TGTGCCAGGAGCGGGGGGGCTTACAATGAGCAGTTCTTC. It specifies CARSGGAYNEQFF.

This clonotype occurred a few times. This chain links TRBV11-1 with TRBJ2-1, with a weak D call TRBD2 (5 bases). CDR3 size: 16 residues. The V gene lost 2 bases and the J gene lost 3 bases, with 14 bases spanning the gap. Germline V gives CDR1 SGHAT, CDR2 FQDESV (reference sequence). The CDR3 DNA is TGTGCCAGCAGCTTATCGGAGACTACGATCTACAATGAGCAGTTCTTC. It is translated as CASSLSETTIYNEQFF.

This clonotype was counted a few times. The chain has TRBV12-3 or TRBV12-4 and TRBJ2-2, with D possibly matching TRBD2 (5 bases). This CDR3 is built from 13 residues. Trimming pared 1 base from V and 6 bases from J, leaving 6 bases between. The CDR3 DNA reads TGTGCCAGCAGTTTAGGCGGGTCCGGGGAGCTGTTTTTT. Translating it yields CASSLGGSGELFF.

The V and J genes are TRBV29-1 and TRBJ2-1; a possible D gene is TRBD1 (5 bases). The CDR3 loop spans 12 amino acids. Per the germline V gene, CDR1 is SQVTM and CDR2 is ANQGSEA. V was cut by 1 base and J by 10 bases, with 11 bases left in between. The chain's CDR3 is CSVEAQGIEQFF. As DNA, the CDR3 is TGCAGCGTTGAAGCTCAGGGCATCGAGCAGTTCTTC.

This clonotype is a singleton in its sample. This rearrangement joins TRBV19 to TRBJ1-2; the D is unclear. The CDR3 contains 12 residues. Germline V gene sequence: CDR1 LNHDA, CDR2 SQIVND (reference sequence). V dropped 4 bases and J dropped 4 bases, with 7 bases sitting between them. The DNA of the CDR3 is TGTGCCAGTAGTAGCCAGCTCTATGGCTACACCTTC. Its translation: CASSSQLYGYTF.

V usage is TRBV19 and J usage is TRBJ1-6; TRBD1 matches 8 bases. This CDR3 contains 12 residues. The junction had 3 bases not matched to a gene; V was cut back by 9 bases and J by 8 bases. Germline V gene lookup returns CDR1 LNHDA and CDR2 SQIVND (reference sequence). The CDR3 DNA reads TGTGCCAGCCTACAGGGGGATTCACCCCTCCACTTT. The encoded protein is CASLQGDSPLHF.

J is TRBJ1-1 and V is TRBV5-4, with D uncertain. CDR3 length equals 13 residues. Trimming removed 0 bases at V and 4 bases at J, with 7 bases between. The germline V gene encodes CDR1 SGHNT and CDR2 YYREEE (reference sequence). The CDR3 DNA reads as TGTGCCAGCAGCTTGGCCTGGGGCACTGAAGCTTTCTTT. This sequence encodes CASSLAWGTEAFF.

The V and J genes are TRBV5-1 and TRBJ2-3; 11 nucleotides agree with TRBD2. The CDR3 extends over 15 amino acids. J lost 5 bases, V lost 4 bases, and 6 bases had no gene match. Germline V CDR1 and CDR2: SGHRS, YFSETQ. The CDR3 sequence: CASSETSGAGDTQYF. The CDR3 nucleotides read TGCGCCAGCAGCGAGACTAGCGGGGCGGGAGATACGCAGTATTTT.

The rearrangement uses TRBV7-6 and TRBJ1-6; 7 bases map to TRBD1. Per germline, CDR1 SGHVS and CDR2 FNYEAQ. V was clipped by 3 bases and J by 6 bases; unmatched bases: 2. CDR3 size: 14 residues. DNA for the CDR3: TGTGCCAGCAGCTTCAGACAGGGTAATTCACCCCTCCACTTT. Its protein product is CASSFRQGNSPLHF.

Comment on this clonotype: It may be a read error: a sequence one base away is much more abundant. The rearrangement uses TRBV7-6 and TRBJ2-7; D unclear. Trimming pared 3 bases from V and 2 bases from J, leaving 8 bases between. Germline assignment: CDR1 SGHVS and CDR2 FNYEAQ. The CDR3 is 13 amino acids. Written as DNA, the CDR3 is TGTGCCAGCAGCTTCGCGGCTGCCTACGAGCAGTACTTC. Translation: CASSFAAAYEQYF.

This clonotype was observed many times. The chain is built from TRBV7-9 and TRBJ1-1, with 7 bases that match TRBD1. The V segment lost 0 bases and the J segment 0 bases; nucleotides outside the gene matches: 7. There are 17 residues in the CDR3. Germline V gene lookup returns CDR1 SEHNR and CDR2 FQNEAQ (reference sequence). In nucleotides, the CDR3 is TGTGCCAGCAGCTTAGCGCTGGACAGGCCGATGAACACTGAAGCTTTCTTT. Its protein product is CASSLALDRPMNTEAFF. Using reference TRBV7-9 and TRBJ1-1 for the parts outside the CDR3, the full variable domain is DTGVSQNPRHKITKRGQNVTFRCDPISEHNRLYWYRQTLGQGPEFLTYFQNEAQLEKSRLLSDRFSAERPKGSFSTLEIQRTEQGDSAMYLCASSLALDRPMNTEAFFGQGTRLTVV.